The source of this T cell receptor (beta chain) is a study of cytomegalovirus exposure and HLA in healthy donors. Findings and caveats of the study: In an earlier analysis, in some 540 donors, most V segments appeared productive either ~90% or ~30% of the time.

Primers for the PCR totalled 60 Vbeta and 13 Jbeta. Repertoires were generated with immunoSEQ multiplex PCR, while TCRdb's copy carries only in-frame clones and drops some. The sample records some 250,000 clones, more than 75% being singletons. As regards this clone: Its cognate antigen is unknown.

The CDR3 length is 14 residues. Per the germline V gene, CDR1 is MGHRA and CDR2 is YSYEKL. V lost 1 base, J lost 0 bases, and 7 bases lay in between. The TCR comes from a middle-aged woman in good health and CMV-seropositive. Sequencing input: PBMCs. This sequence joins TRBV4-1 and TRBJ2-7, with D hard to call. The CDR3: CASSQGRNSYEQYF. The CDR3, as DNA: TGCGCCAGCAGCCAAGGGCGGAACTCCTACGAGCAGTACTTC.